These 7 T cell receptor beta chains share one sample of origin, sequenced in a study of shared clonotypes between healthy human individuals. Profiling relied on immunoSEQ multiplex PCR, and the TCRdb table lists in-frame clones only, not all of them. The sample comprises 2,500,000 or so clones, approximately 94% of which are singletons, and more than 0.12% rests with the top ten. The sequencing input was naive CD4+ T cells sorted from blood. Subset denoted: CD45RA+ positively selected. All receptors derive from a man younger than 35 in good health.

The chain joins TRBV28 to TRBJ2-7; TRBD1 matches 11 bases. There are 14 residues in the CDR3. Looked up from germline, CDR1 is MDHEN and CDR2 is SYDVKM. The trim removed 7 bases at V and 4 bases at J, leaving 6 bases unmatched. CDR3 amino acids: CASTTGQGEYEQYF. CDR3 nucleotides: TGTGCCAGCACTACGGGACAGGGGGAGTACGAGCAGTACTTC.

V gene TRBV2 combines with J gene TRBJ2-4; tentatively, D is TRBD2 (7 bases). Deletions cut 1 base from V and 3 bases from J, with 13 bases between. Germline V gene data show CDR1 as SNHLY and CDR2 as FYNNEI. The CDR3 consists of 16 residues. The DNA of the CDR3 is TGTGCCAGCAGTGAAGAGGGGGGGCATGTCAAAAACATTCAGTACTTC. Translating gives CASSEEGGHVKNIQYF. The whole variable domain, remainder taken from reference TRBV2 and TRBJ2-4, is EPEVTQTPSHQVTQMGQEVILRCVPISNHLYFYWYRQILGQKVEFLVSFYNNEISEKSEIFDDQFSVERPDGSNFTLKIRSTKLEDSAMYFCASSEEGGHVKNIQYFGAGTRLSVL.

This rearrangement joins TRBV18 to TRBJ1-1, with D hard to call. This CDR3 has 14 amino acids. The germline V and J ends were trimmed by 1 base and 1 base, with 7 bases remaining between them. Germline V gene data show CDR1 as KGHSH and CDR2 as LQKENI. The CDR3 sequence is CASSPRAGNTEAFF. CDR3 nucleotides: TGTGCCAGCTCACCACGGGCCGGGAACACTGAAGCTTTCTTT.

The rearrangement links TRBV11-3 to TRBJ2-7; D call uncertain. V shed 2 bases and J shed 5 bases, with 10 bases lying between them. CDR3 length: 13 residues. Germline V gene lookup returns CDR1 SGHNT and CDR2 YENEEA. The CDR3: CASSLSVKHEQYF. The DNA of the CDR3 is TGTGCCAGCAGCTTAAGTGTCAAGCACGAGCAGTACTTC.

Written as DNA, the CDR3 is TGTGCCAGCAGTCCGGGACTAGCGGGATTCCATCCGTTCTTC. Its translation is CASSPGLAGFHPFF. The chain carries TRBV6-5 and TRBJ2-1, with 13 bases matching TRBD2. Germline CDR1 and CDR2: MNHEY and SVGAGI. The CDR3 extends over 14 amino acids. J was trimmed by 15 bases and V by 5 bases; bases with no gene match: 10.

The V and J genes are TRBV2 and TRBJ2-7, with 12 bases aligning to TRBD2. The CDR3 has 14 amino acids. V dropped 5 bases and J dropped 5; count of bases not matched to a gene: 4. CDR1 and CDR2 (germline): SNHLY, FYNNEI. The CDR3 protein is CASSTRLAGDEQYF. The DNA of the CDR3 is TGTGCCAGCAGTACGAGACTAGCGGGAGACGAGCAGTACTTC. The variable domain in full, completed from reference TRBV2 and TRBJ2-7, reads EPEVTQTPSHQVTQMGQEVILRCVPISNHLYFYWYRQILGQKVEFLVSFYNNEISEKSEIFDDQFSVERPDGSNFTLKIRSTKLEDSAMYFCASSTRLAGDEQYFGPGTRLTVT.

The CDR3 DNA reads as TGTGCCAGCAGCCCTCCGGGACTAGCGGGAAACACCGGGGAGCTGTTTTTT. Amino acids: CASSPPGLAGNTGELFF. This chain connects TRBV5-4 to TRBJ2-2; the match to TRBD2 covers 13 bases. The V and J ends lost 4 bases and 2 bases, in that order; junction bases with no gene match: 5. CDR3 length equals 17 residues. Germline V gene data show CDR1 as SGHNT and CDR2 as YYREEE (reference sequence).